These 19 T cell receptor beta chains were all obtained from the same sample, sequenced in a study of shared clonotypes between healthy human individuals. Here immunoSEQ multiplex PCR was the method, and the copy in TCRdb shows in-frame clones only, minus some. The table records some 1 million clones, around 74% of them present only once. The material sequenced was memory CD4+ T cells sorted from blood. Specified subset: CD45RA-negative fraction. The receptors were sampled from a man between 18 and 35 years old in good health.

The chain uses TRBV5-5 and TRBJ1-4; maybe TRBD1 (5 bases). V shed 0 bases and J shed 3 bases, with 12 bases lying between them. The germline V gene has CDR1 SGHKS and CDR2 YYEKEE (reference sequence). This CDR3 comprises 16 residues. CDR3 amino acids: CASSLEGVRANEKLFF. CDR3 nucleotide sequence: TGTGCCAGCAGCTTGGAAGGGGTCAGGGCTAATGAAAAACTGTTTTTT.

This sequence joins TRBV11-2 and TRBJ2-1, with 7 bases that match TRBD2. The V gene's germline CDR1 is SGHAT and CDR2 FQNNGV. This CDR3 is 14 amino acids long. Germline trimming cut 3 bases from V and 9 bases from J; bases unmatched to any gene: 8. For the CDR3, the DNA is TGTGCCAGCAGCTTCGGACTAGGGAGCCGTGAGCAGTTCTTC. Residues: CASSFGLGSREQFF. Looking up the rest from reference TRBV11-2 and TRBJ2-1 gives the full variable domain: EAGVAQSPRYKIIEKRQSVAFWCNPISGHATLYWYQQILGQGPKLLIQFQNNGVVDDSQLPKDRFSAERLKGVDSTLKIQPAKLEDSAVYLCASSFGLGSREQFFGPGTRLTVL.

V is TRBV5-6 and J is TRBJ2-1, with 7 bases identical to TRBD2. The ends lost 0 bases at V and 4 bases at J; junction bases unmatched: 4. The CDR3 consists of 15 residues. In germline, CDR1 is SGHDT, CDR2 YYEEEE. This chain's CDR3 is CASSLGWGGYNEQFF. CDR3 sequence (DNA): TGTGCCAGCAGCTTGGGCTGGGGGGGATACAATGAGCAGTTCTTC. Looking up the rest from reference TRBV5-6 and TRBJ2-1 gives the full variable domain: DAGVTQSPTHLIKTRGQQVTLRCSPKSGHDTVSWYQQALGQGPQFIFQYYEEEERQRGNFPDRFSGHQFPNYSSELNVNALLLGDSALYLCASSLGWGGYNEQFFGPGTRLTVL.

In this sample, this clone turned up once. The rearrangement links TRBV11-2 to TRBJ2-4; 8 positions agree with TRBD1. V trimming: 1 base; J trimming: 5 bases; junction bases outside the gene matches: 7. The CDR3 spans 16 residues. Germline values: CDR1 SGHAT, CDR2 FQNNGV. The CDR3: CASSLGGTGLQNIQYF. For the CDR3, the DNA is TGTGCCAGCAGCTTAGGGGGGACAGGACTACAAAACATTCAGTACTTC.

The chain links TRBV29-1 to TRBJ2-2; 12 positions agree with TRBD2. This CDR3 comprises 17 residues. The J segment lost 1 base and the V segment lost 4 bases, leaving 7 bases of the junction unmatched. Germline CDR1 is SQVTM and CDR2 is ANQGSEA. Here the CDR3 reads CSVAELAGGRNTGELFF. CDR3 nucleotides: TGCAGCGTTGCGGAGCTAGCGGGAGGGCGGAACACCGGGGAGCTGTTTTTT.

The V and J genes are TRBV27 and TRBJ2-2; D gene uncertain. CDR1 is MNHEY, CDR2 SMNVEV, per germline (reference sequence). V was clipped by 3 bases and J by 6 bases, with 8 bases between them. The CDR3 has 13 residues. CDR3 residues: CASSLRIAGELFF. The CDR3 DNA follows: TGTGCCAGCAGTTTGAGGATTGCCGGGGAGCTGTTTTTT.

The V gene is TRBV5-6, the J gene TRBJ2-7, with D perhaps assigned TRBD1 or TRBD2 (5 bases each). The CDR3 loop spans 14 amino acids. CDR1 and CDR2 (germline): SGHDT, YYEEEE. V dropped 4 bases and J dropped 2 bases, with 13 bases sitting between them. CDR3 loop: CASSTGTYTYEQYF. CDR3 bases: TGTGCCAGCAGCACCGGGACGTATACCTACGAGCAGTACTTC.

Concerning this clone itself: The same CDR3 can be traced to other DNA sequences in this sample. The chain couples TRBV28 to TRBJ1-5; 8 nucleotides match TRBD1. Germline V gene sequence: CDR1 MDHEN, CDR2 SYDVKM. V shed 6 bases and J 4 bases; nucleotides not matched to a gene: 5. The CDR3 covers 14 residues. CDR3 DNA: TGTGCCAGCAGAGGGACAGGAGAGAATCAGCCCCAGCATTTT. Amino acid sequence: CASRGTGENQPQHF.

CDR3 loop: CASRVGSGRLDEQFF. In nucleotides, the CDR3 is TGTGCCAGCAGGGTCGGGAGCGGGAGACTGGATGAGCAGTTCTTC. The gene calls are TRBV2 and TRBJ2-1, with 8 bases identical to TRBD2. The CDR3 totals 15 residues. The germline V gene has CDR1 SNHLY and CDR2 FYNNEI. Trimming cost V 6 bases and J 8 bases; bases outside gene matches: 12.

This clone has only one observation. CDR3 bases: TGTGCCAGTAGTGAACTAGCGGGGATTCAGTACTTC. Encoded protein: CASSELAGIQYF. The chain carries TRBV19 and TRBJ2-5; 10 positions match TRBD2. With 5 bases clipped from V and 11 bases from J, the junction kept 5 bases outside the gene matches. The CDR3 runs to 12 residues. Germline CDR1 LNHDA, CDR2 SQIVND (reference sequence).

CDR3 in DNA: TGTGCCATCGCAAGGACTAGCGGGGGGCTCCAAGAGACCCAGTACTTC. It yields the protein CAIARTSGGLQETQYF. The chain links TRBV10-3 to TRBJ2-5; 14 nucleotides match TRBD2. Germline CDR1 and CDR2: ENHRY and SYGVKD. The CDR3 sequence is 16 residues long. The trim removed 8 bases at V and 1 base at J, leaving 6 bases unmatched.

The V and J genes are TRBV5-6 and TRBJ1-2, with TRBD1 matching 9 bases. The ends lost 4 bases at V and 4 bases at J; junction bases unmatched: 5. The CDR3 is 14 amino acids. The germline CDR1 and CDR2 sequences are SGHDT and YYEEEE. The DNA for the CDR3 is TGTGCCAGCAGCCCTGCACAGGGGGCCTATGGCTACACCTTC. Translating it yields CASSPAQGAYGYTF.

This chain connects TRBV11-2 to TRBJ2-1; a possible D gene is TRBD1 (5 bases). V was trimmed by 7 bases and J by 4 bases, leaving 5 bases between them. The length of the CDR3 is 11 residues. The germline gives CDR1 SGHAT, CDR2 FQNNGV. CDR3 region: CASKGYNEQFF. DNA for the CDR3: TGTGCCAGCAAGGGGTACAATGAGCAGTTCTTC. The complete variable domain, with remaining parts taken from reference TRBV11-2 and TRBJ2-1, reads EAGVAQSPRYKIIEKRQSVAFWCNPISGHATLYWYQQILGQGPKLLIQFQNNGVVDDSQLPKDRFSAERLKGVDSTLKIQPAKLEDSAVYLCASKGYNEQFFGPGTRLTVL.

J is TRBJ2-1 and V is TRBV5-1; 14 positions match TRBD2. The V and J ends lost 4 bases and 10 bases, in that order; junction bases with no gene match: 7. CDR1 is SGHRS and CDR2 is YFSETQ in the germline V gene. The CDR3 has 15 amino acids. Here the CDR3 DNA reads TGCGCCAGCAGCGAGGGACTAGCGGGAGCCGCGGAGCAGTTCTTC. This gives the protein CASSEGLAGAAEQFF.

The chain employs TRBV11-2 and TRBJ1-3, with D maybe TRBD1 (5 bases). Germline V CDR1 and CDR2: SGHAT, FQNNGV. CDR3 length: 16 residues. V shed 3 bases and J shed 0 bases, with 12 bases lying between them. CDR3 in DNA: TGTGCCAGCAGCTTCCGGGACTTCTACTCTGGAAACACCATATATTTT. It codes for CASSFRDFYSGNTIYF.

The chain uses TRBV6-1 and TRBJ2-7; a weak D match, TRBD1 (6 bases). Germline values: CDR1 MNHNS, CDR2 SASEGT. The CDR3 has 13 residues. V lost 5 bases to trimming and J lost 3 bases, with 11 bases between them. The CDR3 nucleotides read TGTGCCAGCAGTTGGACAGCGGACTACGAGCAGTACTTC. Amino acid sequence: CASSWTADYEQYF.

The gene calls are TRBV6-1 and TRBJ1-2, with TRBD1 identical over 8 bases. J gave up 7 bases and V 4 bases, and 8 bases lay outside the gene matches. Germline loops: CDR1 MNHNS, CDR2 SASEGT. This CDR3 region has 14 residues. The chain's CDR3 is CASSADRVYGGYTF. Written as DNA, the CDR3 is TGTGCCAGCAGTGCGGACAGGGTGTATGGTGGCTACACCTTC.

This clone showed up just a few times. Here the CDR3 reads CAWSLPNSGANVLTF. In DNA, the CDR3 is TGTGCCTGGAGCCTCCCTAACTCTGGGGCCAACGTCCTGACTTTC. This rearrangement joins TRBV30 to TRBJ2-6; no firm D call. The ends were cut back, 3 bases at V and 0 bases at J, with 9 bases in the middle. CDR3 length: 15 residues. Germline loops: CDR1 GTSNPN, CDR2 SVGIG (reference sequence).

This clone came up a few times. The gene calls are TRBV5-4 and TRBJ2-1; TRBD1 aligns across 8 bases. Germline loops: CDR1 SGHNT, CDR2 YYREEE (reference sequence). V was clipped by 5 bases and J by 8 bases; unmatched bases: 6. The CDR3 spans 13 residues. CDR3 sequence (DNA): TGTGCCAGCAGTCCCGGACAGGGTTATGAGCAGTTCTTC. It is translated as CASSPGQGYEQFF.